The 7 T cell receptor beta chains below all came from one sample that was sequenced in a study of T-cell memory formation after mild COVID-19. TCRdb itself ran the 5' RACE reads through MiXCR, one entry per CDR3 protein. The repertoire holds over 150,000 distinct CDR3 sequences, with about a fifth as singletons. The sequenced sample was PBMCs or a T cell subset sorted from them (not recorded which). The receptors were gathered from an adult woman who had mild COVID-19 (a few samples of this study predate the infection). Cell type and time point are not known.

There are a few counts of this clonotype. V usage is TRBV29-1 and J usage is TRBJ2-7, with D possibly TRBD2 on 6 matching bases. Germline CDR1 reads SQVTM; CDR2 reads ANQGSEA. V was trimmed by 7 bases and J by 1 base, leaving 26 bases between them. There are 17 residues in the CDR3. CDR3 in amino acids: CSAADGPGSAGSYEQYF. In DNA form, the CDR3 reads TGCAGCGCTGCTGACGGCCCGGGGAGCGCGGGGTCCTACGAGCAGTACTTC.

This clonotype showed up just a few times. V and J are TRBV5-6 and TRBJ1-4; no clear D gene. V was cut by 4 bases and J by 3 bases, with 7 bases left in between. The CDR3 is made up of 13 amino acids. Germline V lookup: CDR1 SGHDT, CDR2 YYEEEE. The CDR3 DNA sequence: TGTGCCAGCAGCCCCGCCGCTAATGAAAAACTGTTTTTT. Its protein product is CASSPAANEKLFF.

This clonotype was observed a few times. The chain has TRBV6-5 and TRBJ2-7; possibly TRBD1 for D (6 bases). V was trimmed by 2 bases and J by 5 bases, leaving 19 bases between them. Germline CDR1 MNHEY, CDR2 SVGAGI. The CDR3 is 16 residues long. The DNA for the CDR3 is TGTGCCAGCAGTTACCAAACTACGACAGGAATCCACGAGCAGTACTTC. Translation: CASSYQTTTGIHEQYF.

The chain links TRBV6-1 to TRBJ1-1; D is possibly TRBD1 (5 bases). V gave up 6 bases and J gave up 8 bases, with 10 bases separating them. The CDR3 runs to 11 residues. Germline V gene lookup returns CDR1 MNHNS and CDR2 SASEGT. This chain's CDR3 is CASSGAVEAFF. CDR3 nucleotide sequence: TGTGCCAGCAGCGGGGCCGTGGAAGCTTTCTTT.

The chain uses TRBV5-1 and TRBJ1-1; no clear D. From germline, CDR1 is SGHRS and CDR2 YFSETQ. Trimming pared 0 bases from V and 0 bases from J, leaving 6 bases between. This CDR3 spans 14 amino acids. For the CDR3, the DNA is TGCGCCAGCAGCTTGGTTTCGGTGAACACTGAAGCTTTCTTT. Residues: CASSLVSVNTEAFF.

This clonotype was detected a few times. The V and J genes are TRBV6-5 and TRBJ2-1, with 15 bases identical to TRBD2. Looked up from germline, CDR1 is MNHEY and CDR2 is SVGAGI. The trim removed 0 bases at V and 8 bases at J, leaving 2 bases unmatched. This CDR3 has 16 amino acids. The DNA of the CDR3 is TGTGCCAGCAGTTACTCATGGACTAGCGGGGGGGATGAGCAGTTCTTC. Translated, it gives CASSYSWTSGGDEQFF.

The V gene is TRBV12-3 or TRBV12-4, the J gene TRBJ1-5; 8 bases line up with TRBD1. This CDR3 has 15 amino acids. The V and J ends lost 4 bases and 5 bases, in that order; junction bases with no gene match: 7. CDR3 loop: CASSSPDRVDQPQHF. CDR3 sequence (DNA): TGTGCCAGCAGTTCACCGGACAGGGTAGATCAGCCCCAGCATTTT.